One sample yielded the 15 T cell receptor beta chains listed below, sequenced in a study of regulatory dendritic cells for organ transplantation. Measured with immunoSEQ multiplex PCR; TCRdb has only the in-frame clones, and not every one. The repertoire holds roughly 28,000 clones, with approximately 82% as singletons. The material sequenced was naive CD4+ T cells from blood. Subset noted: CD45RA+ naive T cells. The receptors were gathered from a human donor in good health.

J is TRBJ2-7 and V is TRBV9; weak D call: TRBD1 (6 bases). Trimming removed 7 bases from V and 1 base from J, with 15 bases in between. Germline V CDR1 and CDR2: SGDLS, YYNGEE. There are 14 residues in the CDR3. Written as DNA, the CDR3 is TGTGCCAGCCCTTCCGGGACACCGTCCTACGAGCAGTACTTC. It yields the protein CASPSGTPSYEQYF. Variable domain in full (rest from reference TRBV9 and TRBJ2-7): DSGVTQTPKHLITATGQRVTLRCSPRSGDLSVYWYQQSLDQGLQFLIQYYNGEERAKGNILERFSAQQFPDLHSELNLSSLELGDSALYFCASPSGTPSYEQYFGPGTRLTVT.

This rearrangement joins TRBV19 to TRBJ2-2; 11 nucleotides line up with TRBD2. V lost 5 bases to trimming and J lost 2 bases; unmatched junction nucleotides: 4. CDR1 is LNHDA, CDR2 SQIVND, per germline (reference sequence). This CDR3 region has 16 residues. The CDR3 nucleotides are TGTGCCAGTAGTCTTCTAGCGGGGGGTAACACCGGGGAGCTGTTTTTT. Encoded protein: CASSLLAGGNTGELFF.

The V call is TRBV9, the J call TRBJ2-7; tentative D call: TRBD2 (5 bases). The CDR3 loop spans 14 amino acids. The germline CDR1 and CDR2 sequences are SGDLS and YYNGEE. The V gene lost 6 bases and the J gene lost 7 bases, with 20 bases spanning the gap. The CDR3 bases are TGTGCCAGCACCCCAAGTGGCGGCCCGGGGGAGCAGTACTTC. Protein product: CASTPSGGPGEQYF.

The chain recombines TRBV6-1 with TRBJ1-1; a possible D gene is TRBD1 (5 bases). The V end was cut by 4 bases, the J end by 7 bases, with 13 bases between. Germline V gives CDR1 MNHNS, CDR2 SASEGT. The CDR3 has 13 residues. This CDR3 reads CASSVGQGYEAFF. CDR3 nucleotide sequence: TGTGCCAGCAGTGTGGGGCAGGGCTATGAAGCTTTCTTT.

The rearrangement uses TRBV6-5 and TRBJ1-2, with a tentative D call TRBD1 (6 bases). The CDR3 runs 14 residues. V shed 0 bases and J shed 6 bases, with 11 bases lying between them. Germline values: CDR1 MNHEY, CDR2 SVGAGI. CDR3 DNA: TGTGCCAGCAGTTACTCGGACAGAAGAGATGGCTACACCTTC. It translates to CASSYSDRRDGYTF.

This chain joins TRBV7-9 and TRBJ2-1; 8 nucleotides agree with TRBD2. Germline CDR1 SEHNR, CDR2 FQNEAQ (reference sequence). The CDR3 consists of 15 residues. Trimming cost V 3 bases and J 6 bases; bases outside gene matches: 7. The CDR3: CASSLGTSGSNEQFF. CDR3 bases: TGTGCCAGCAGCTTGGGAACTAGCGGTAGCAATGAGCAGTTCTTC.

The gene calls are TRBV7-2 and TRBJ1-1; D gene uncertain. This CDR3 region has 14 residues. The germline V gene encodes CDR1 SGHTA and CDR2 FQGNSA. V was pared by 2 bases and J by 5 bases, with 12 bases between. The CDR3 region has the DNA TGTGCCAGCAGCTTAAACGGGGTGGCGACTGAAGCTTTCTTT. Residues: CASSLNGVATEAFF.

This clone was counted only a few times. The V gene is TRBV9, the J gene TRBJ1-1, with 7 bases lining up with TRBD1. Germline lookup yields CDR1 SGDLS and CDR2 YYNGEE. The CDR3 has 13 residues. The V segment lost 2 bases and the J segment 11 bases; nucleotides outside the gene matches: 9. The CDR3 nucleotides read TGTGCCAGCAGCGTGGGCGTGGAGGACAGGGCTTTCTTT. Translation gives CASSVGVEDRAFF.

This chain links TRBV29-1 with TRBJ2-4, with D possibly matching TRBD2 (5 bases). Germline V lookup: CDR1 SQVTM, CDR2 ANQGSEA. The CDR3 is 13 residues long. V lost 0 bases and J 8 bases, leaving 11 bases between the germline ends. The CDR3 nucleotides read TGCAGCGTTGAAGATCGAGGGTCGGACATTCAGTACTTC. It translates to CSVEDRGSDIQYF.

The chain combines TRBV2 with TRBJ1-2; D is unresolved. The CDR3 totals 13 residues. The V end was cut by 3 bases, the J end by 4 bases, with 9 bases between. The germline CDR1 and CDR2 sequences are SNHLY and FYNNEI. CDR3 nucleotide sequence: TGTGCCAGCAGTGACCAGGAATTCTATGGCTACACCTTC. Translation gives CASSDQEFYGYTF.

This clone has just a few counts. The rearrangement joins TRBV5-4 to TRBJ1-2, with D unclear. Germline values: CDR1 SGHNT, CDR2 YYREEE (reference sequence). The V end lost 0 bases, the J end lost 7 bases, and 19 bases lay between the germline ends. This CDR3 region has 16 residues. This chain's CDR3 is CASSLAGEVLVGGYTF. In DNA, the CDR3 is TGTGCCAGCAGCTTGGCGGGTGAGGTCCTCGTCGGTGGCTACACCTTC.

This chain links TRBV5-1 with TRBJ2-1; 12 bases line up with TRBD2. V lost 7 bases to trimming and J lost 5 bases; unmatched junction nucleotides: 10. CDR1 is SGHRS and CDR2 is YFSETQ in the germline V gene. The CDR3 spans 16 residues. CDR3 protein: CASGPGTSGGHNEQFF. The CDR3 DNA is TGCGCCAGCGGCCCAGGTACTAGCGGGGGGCACAATGAGCAGTTCTTC.

CDR3 sequence: CSAATGGGSFF. The CDR3 nucleotides are TGCAGTGCTGCCACAGGGGGGGGATCTTTCTTT. This chain joins TRBV20-1 and TRBJ1-1; TRBD1 aligns across 8 bases. Germline-derived CDR1 and CDR2 are DFQATT and SNEGSKA (reference sequence). This CDR3 comprises 11 residues. The V and J ends lost 5 bases and 12 bases, in that order; junction bases with no gene match: 8.

The rearrangement links TRBV5-1 to TRBJ2-2, with D perhaps matching TRBD2 (6 bases). The CDR3 has 14 amino acids. Germline CDR1 and CDR2: SGHRS and YFSETQ. V lost 1 base and J 5 bases, leaving 9 bases between the germline ends. In nucleotides, the CDR3 is TGCGCCAGCAGCTTGAGAGGAGGGACCGGGGAGCTGTTTTTT. It yields the protein CASSLRGGTGELFF.

The gene calls are TRBV7-2 and TRBJ2-3; 7 bases line up with TRBD2. Germline V lookup: CDR1 SGHTA, CDR2 FQGNSA. The V and J ends lost 1 base and 1 base, in that order; junction bases with no gene match: 2. The CDR3 consists of 15 residues. The CDR3 spells CASSLVSGGTDTQYF. For the CDR3, the DNA is TGTGCCAGCAGCTTAGTAAGCGGGGGCACAGATACGCAGTATTTT. Full variable domain (missing parts from reference TRBV7-2 and TRBJ2-3): GAGVSQSPSNKVTEKGKDVELRCDPISGHTALYWYRQSLGQGLEFLIYFQGNSAPDKSGLPSDRFSAERTGGSVSTLTIQRTQQEDSAVYLCASSLVSGGTDTQYFGPGTRLTVL.